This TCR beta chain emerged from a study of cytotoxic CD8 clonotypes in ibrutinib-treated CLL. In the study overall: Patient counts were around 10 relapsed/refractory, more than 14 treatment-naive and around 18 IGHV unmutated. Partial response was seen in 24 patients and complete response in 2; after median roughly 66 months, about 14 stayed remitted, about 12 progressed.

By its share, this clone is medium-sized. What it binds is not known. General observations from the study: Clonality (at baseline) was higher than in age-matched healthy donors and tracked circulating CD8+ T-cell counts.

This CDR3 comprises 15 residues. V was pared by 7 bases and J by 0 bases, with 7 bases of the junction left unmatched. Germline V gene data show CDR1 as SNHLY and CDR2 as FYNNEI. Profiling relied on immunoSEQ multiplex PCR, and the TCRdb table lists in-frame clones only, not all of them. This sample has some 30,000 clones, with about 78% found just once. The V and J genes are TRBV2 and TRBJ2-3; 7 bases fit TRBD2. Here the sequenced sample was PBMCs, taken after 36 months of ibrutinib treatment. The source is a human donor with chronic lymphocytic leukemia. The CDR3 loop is CASIGGGTSTDTQYF. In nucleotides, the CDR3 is TGTGCCAGCATAGGCGGGGGAACTAGCACAGATACGCAGTATTTT.